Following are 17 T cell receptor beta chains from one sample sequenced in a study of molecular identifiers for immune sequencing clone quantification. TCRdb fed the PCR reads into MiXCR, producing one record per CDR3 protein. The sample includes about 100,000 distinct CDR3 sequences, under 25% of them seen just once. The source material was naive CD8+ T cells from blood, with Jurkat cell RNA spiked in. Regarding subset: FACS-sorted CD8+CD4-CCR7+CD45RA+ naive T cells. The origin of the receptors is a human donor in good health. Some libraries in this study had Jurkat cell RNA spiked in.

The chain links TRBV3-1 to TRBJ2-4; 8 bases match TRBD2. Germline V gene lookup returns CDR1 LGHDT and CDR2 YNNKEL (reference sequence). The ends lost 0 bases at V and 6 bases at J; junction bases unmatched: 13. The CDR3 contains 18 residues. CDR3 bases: TGTGCCAGCAGCCAAGAAGCGGGGGCAGTCTCAAGGGGAAACATTCAGTACTTC. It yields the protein CASSQEAGAVSRGNIQYF.

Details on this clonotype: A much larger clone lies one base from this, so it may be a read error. The CDR3 spells CASSDTGTATCEQYF. CDR3 nucleotides: TGTGCCAGCAGTGACACCGGGACAGCTACCTGCGAGCAGTACTTC. This sequence joins TRBV25-1 and TRBJ2-7; TRBD1 agrees at 7 bases. The ends lost 3 bases at V and 6 bases at J; junction bases unmatched: 11. The CDR3 covers 15 residues. CDR1 and CDR2 (germline): MGHDK, SYGVNS.

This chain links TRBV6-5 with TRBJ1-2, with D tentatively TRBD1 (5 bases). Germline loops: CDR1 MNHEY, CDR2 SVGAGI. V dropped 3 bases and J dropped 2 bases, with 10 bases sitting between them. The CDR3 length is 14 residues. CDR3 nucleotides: TGTGCCAGCAGTTATTTACGGGGGAACTATGGCTACACCTTC. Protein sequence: CASSYLRGNYGYTF.

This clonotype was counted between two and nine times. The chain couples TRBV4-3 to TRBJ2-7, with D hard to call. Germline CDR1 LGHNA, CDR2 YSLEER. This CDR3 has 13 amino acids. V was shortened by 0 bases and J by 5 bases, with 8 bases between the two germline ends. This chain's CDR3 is CASSQEFLDEQYF. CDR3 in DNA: TGCGCCAGCAGCCAAGAATTCCTAGACGAGCAGTACTTC.

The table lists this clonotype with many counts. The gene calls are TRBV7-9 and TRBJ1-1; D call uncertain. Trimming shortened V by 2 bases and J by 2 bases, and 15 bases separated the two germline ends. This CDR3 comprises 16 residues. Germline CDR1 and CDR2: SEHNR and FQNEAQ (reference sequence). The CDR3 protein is CASSLIWEVANTEAFF. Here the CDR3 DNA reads TGTGCCAGCAGCTTAATTTGGGAGGTGGCAAACACTGAAGCTTTCTTT.

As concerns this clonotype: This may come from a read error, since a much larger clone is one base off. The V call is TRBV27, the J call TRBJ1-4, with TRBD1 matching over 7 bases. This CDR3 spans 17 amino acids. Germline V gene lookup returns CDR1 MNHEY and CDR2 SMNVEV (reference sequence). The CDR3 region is CASSLSPTGVAEEKLVF. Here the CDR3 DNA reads TGTGCCAGCAGTTTATCCCCCACAGGGGTCGCGGAAGAAAAACTGGTTTTT. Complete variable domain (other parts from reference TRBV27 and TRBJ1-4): EAQVTQNPRYLITVTGKKLTVTCSQNMNHEYMSWYRQDPGLGLRQIYYSMNVEVTDKGDVPEGYKVSRKEKRNFPLILESPSPNQTSLYFCASSLSPTGVAEEKLVFGSGTQLSVL.

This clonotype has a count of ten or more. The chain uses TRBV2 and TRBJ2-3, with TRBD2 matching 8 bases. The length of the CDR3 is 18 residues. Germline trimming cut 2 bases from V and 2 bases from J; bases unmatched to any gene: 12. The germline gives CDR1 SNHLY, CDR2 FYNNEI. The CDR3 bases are TGTGCCAGCAGTGAAAGTTTGGACGGGGGGGCCGTCACAGATACGCAGTATTTT. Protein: CASSESLDGGAVTDTQYF. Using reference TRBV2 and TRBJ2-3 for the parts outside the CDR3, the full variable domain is EPEVTQTPSHQVTQMGQEVILRCVPISNHLYFYWYRQILGQKVEFLVSFYNNEISEKSEIFDDQFSVERPDGSNFTLKIRSTKLEDSAMYFCASSESLDGGAVTDTQYFGPGTRLTVL.

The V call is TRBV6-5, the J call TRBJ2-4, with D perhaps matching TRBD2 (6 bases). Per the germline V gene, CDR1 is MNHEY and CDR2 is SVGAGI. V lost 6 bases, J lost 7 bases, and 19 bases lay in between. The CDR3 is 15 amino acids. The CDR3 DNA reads TGTGCCAGCAGCCACGGGGGAGGCGGGTGGAACATTCAGTACTTC. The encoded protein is CASSHGGGGWNIQYF.

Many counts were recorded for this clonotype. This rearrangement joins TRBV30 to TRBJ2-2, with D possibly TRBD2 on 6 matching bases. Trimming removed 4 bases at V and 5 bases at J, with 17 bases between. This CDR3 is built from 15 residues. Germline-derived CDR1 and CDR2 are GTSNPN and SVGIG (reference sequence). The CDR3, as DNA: TGTGCCTGGATGGACTGGCGGGGAGTAACCGGGGAGCTGTTTTTT. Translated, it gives CAWMDWRGVTGELFF.

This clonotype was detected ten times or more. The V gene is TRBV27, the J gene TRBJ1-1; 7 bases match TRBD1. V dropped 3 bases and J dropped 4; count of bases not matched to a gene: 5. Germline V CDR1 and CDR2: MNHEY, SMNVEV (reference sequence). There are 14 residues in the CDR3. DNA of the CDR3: TGTGCCAGCAGTTTGAAAGGGGGCGGCACTGAAGCTTTCTTT. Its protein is CASSLKGGGTEAFF.

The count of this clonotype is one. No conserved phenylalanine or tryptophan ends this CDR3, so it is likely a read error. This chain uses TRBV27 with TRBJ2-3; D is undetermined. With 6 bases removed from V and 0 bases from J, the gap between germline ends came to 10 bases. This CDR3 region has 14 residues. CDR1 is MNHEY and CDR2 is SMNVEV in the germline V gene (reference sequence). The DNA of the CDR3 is TGTGCCAGCAGCCTAGTGGACAGCACAGATACGCAGTATTCT. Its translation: CASSLVDSTDTQYS.

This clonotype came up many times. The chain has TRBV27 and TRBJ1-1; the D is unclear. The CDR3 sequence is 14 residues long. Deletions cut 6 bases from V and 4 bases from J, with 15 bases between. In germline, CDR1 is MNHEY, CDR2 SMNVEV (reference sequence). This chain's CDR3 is CASSEILRVTEAFF. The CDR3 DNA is TGTGCCAGCAGCGAGATCTTGAGGGTCACTGAAGCTTTCTTT.

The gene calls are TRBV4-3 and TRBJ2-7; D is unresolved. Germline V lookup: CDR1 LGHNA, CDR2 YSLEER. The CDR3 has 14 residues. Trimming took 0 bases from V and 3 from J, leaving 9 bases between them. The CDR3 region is CASSQDHGNYEQYF. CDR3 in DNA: TGCGCCAGCAGCCAAGATCATGGTAACTACGAGCAGTACTTC.

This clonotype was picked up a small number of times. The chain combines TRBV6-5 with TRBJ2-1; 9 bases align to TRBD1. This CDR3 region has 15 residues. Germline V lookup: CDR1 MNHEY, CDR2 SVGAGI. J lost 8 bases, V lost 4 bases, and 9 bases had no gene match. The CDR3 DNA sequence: TGTGCCAGCAGTTCTTATTTCACAGGGGGCGATGAGCAGTTCTTC. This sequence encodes CASSSYFTGGDEQFF.

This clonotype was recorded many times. The CDR3 bases are TGTGCCAGCAGCGGACTAGCGCCCGAGCAGTACTTC. Translated, it gives CASSGLAPEQYF. This chain joins TRBV7-9 and TRBJ2-7; TRBD2 matches 9 bases. The germline gives CDR1 SEHNR, CDR2 FQNEAQ (reference sequence). This CDR3 has 12 amino acids. Losses at the gene ends were 5 bases for V and 6 bases for J; bases not matched to a gene: 2.

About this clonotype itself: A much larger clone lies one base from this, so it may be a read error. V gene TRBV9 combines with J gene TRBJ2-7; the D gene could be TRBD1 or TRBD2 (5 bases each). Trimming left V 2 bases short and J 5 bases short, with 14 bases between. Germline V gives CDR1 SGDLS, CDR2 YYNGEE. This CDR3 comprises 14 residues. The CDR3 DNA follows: TGTGCCAGCAGCGTCTGGGACCACTCGGACGAGCAGTACTTC. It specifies CASSVWDHSDEQYF.

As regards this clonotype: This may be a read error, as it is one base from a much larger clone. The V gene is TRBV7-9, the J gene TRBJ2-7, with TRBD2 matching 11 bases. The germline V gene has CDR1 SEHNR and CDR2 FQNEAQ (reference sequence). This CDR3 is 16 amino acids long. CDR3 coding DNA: TGTGCCAGCAGCTTGGCCGGGACTAGCGGCTCCTACGAGCAGCACTTC. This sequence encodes CASSLAGTSGSYEQHF.